These 11 T cell receptor beta chains were sequenced from one sample in a study of regulatory T cells in long-lasting Graves disease. CDR3 regions were amplified by Arm-PCR using iRepertoire HTBI primers to build TCR beta libraries. One entry per CDR3 protein, called by TCRdb with MiXCR from the multiplex PCR reads. The sample consists of roughly 350,000 distinct CDR3 sequences, over 15% of them appearing once. The time point here: newly diagnosed GD, antithyroid drugs for less than 3 months. PBMC RNA was the source of the TCR library. These records were also assigned to another study, of T cells in Graves' hyperthyroidism and ophthalmopathy.

Sequencing used peripheral blood mononuclear cells (PBMCs), obtained at new diagnosis, from a patient treated with antithyroid drugs. The receptors derive from a man in his forties with Graves disease.

Concerning this clonotype itself: This CDR3 fails to terminate in the conserved phenylalanine or tryptophan, so it likely reflects a read error. V gene TRBV5-5 combines with J gene TRBJ2-3, with 14 bases identical to TRBD2. V gave up 0 bases and J gave up 5 bases; unmatched junction bases: 11. CDR1 and CDR2 (germline): SGHKS, YYEKEE (reference sequence). This CDR3 contains 19 residues. DNA for the CDR3: TGTGCCAGCAGCTTGGTGGGACTAGCGGGGGTTTTTGTAGTAGATACGCAGTATTCT. Its protein product is CASSLVGLAGVFVVDTQYS.

V and J are TRBV11-2 and TRBJ2-1, with D perhaps matching TRBD2 (6 bases). The DNA matches TRBJ2-5 better at its end, which makes the J call doubtful. CDR3 length: 13 residues. Germline V gene sequence: CDR1 SGHAT, CDR2 FQNNGV. The CDR3 nucleotides read TGTGCCAGTACTTGGCGGGGCCAAGAGACCCAGTACTTC. This sequence encodes CASTWRGQETQYF.

This clonotype was seen more than once but under ten times. The rearrangement joins TRBV20-1 to TRBJ2-7; D not resolved. Trimming shortened V by 3 bases and J by 3 bases, and 9 bases separated the two germline ends. CDR1 and CDR2 (germline): DFQATT, SNEGSKA (reference sequence). The CDR3 sequence is 12 residues long. The CDR3 region has the DNA TGCAGTGCTAGGCCGGACGTCTACGAGCAGTACTTC. Encoded protein: CSARPDVYEQYF.

Ten or more counts support this clonotype. V and J are TRBV5-1 and TRBJ2-3; TRBD1 aligns across 9 bases. From germline, CDR1 is SGHRS and CDR2 YFSETQ. J was trimmed by 2 bases and V by 4 bases; bases with no gene match: 17. The CDR3 totals 19 residues. DNA for the CDR3: TGCGCCAGCAGCCTGGACAGGGGTTTCGTCGGGGTGAACACAGATACGCAGTATTTT. This encodes CASSLDRGFVGVNTDTQYF.

CDR3 nucleotides: TGTGCCAGCAGGGCGAGTCAGGGATTAAGGACCTACGAGCAGTACTTC. Translation: CASRASQGLRTYEQYF. V usage is TRBV5-5 and J usage is TRBJ2-7; the D gene is possibly TRBD1 (5 bases). Germline assignment: CDR1 SGHKS and CDR2 YYEKEE (reference sequence). The CDR3 is 16 residues long. With 5 bases removed from V and 2 bases from J, the gap between germline ends came to 20 bases.

The genes are TRBV6-2 or TRBV6-3 and TRBJ2-2, with D perhaps matching TRBD1 (6 bases). The CDR3 consists of 16 residues. The germline V gene encodes CDR1 MNHEY and CDR2 SVGEGT. V lost 5 bases and J lost 2, with 15 bases in between. Here the CDR3 reads CASSRWGTSNTGELFF. In DNA, the CDR3 is TGTGCCAGCAGTCGATGGGGGACATCCAACACCGGGGAGCTGTTTTTT.

This clonotype has just a few counts. This sequence joins TRBV20-1 and TRBJ1-5; maybe TRBD1 (5 bases). V was shortened by 6 bases and J by 7 bases, with 13 bases between the two germline ends. CDR1 is DFQATT, CDR2 SNEGSKA, per germline (reference sequence). The CDR3 is made up of 12 amino acids. CDR3 region: CSAWTLGQPQHF. The CDR3 nucleotides read TGCAGTGCGTGGACATTAGGGCAGCCCCAGCATTTT.

This clonotype was detected only a few times. J is TRBJ2-2 and V is TRBV28, with D perhaps assigned TRBD1 or TRBD2 (5 bases each). The length of the CDR3 is 14 residues. V was cut by 3 bases and J by 7 bases, with 12 bases left in between. Germline lookup yields CDR1 MDHEN and CDR2 SYDVKM. Here the CDR3 reads CASSLPGGRGELFF. The CDR3 DNA follows: TGTGCCAGCAGTTTGCCTGGGGGTCGCGGGGAGCTGTTTTTT.

This clonotype was seen many times. This chain links TRBV28 with TRBJ2-5, with 12 bases lining up with TRBD2. CDR3 length equals 16 residues. The J segment lost 4 bases and the V segment lost 1 base, leaving 4 bases of the junction unmatched. Per germline, CDR1 MDHEN and CDR2 SYDVKM. For the CDR3, the DNA is TGTGCCAGCAGTTTATTGCTAGCGGGGGGGTCAGAGACCCAGTACTTC. This gives the protein CASSLLLAGGSETQYF.

This clonotype was seen more than once but under ten times. The chain carries TRBV18 and TRBJ2-3; no clear D gene. The CDR3 is 16 amino acids. Trimming pared 0 bases from V and 6 bases from J, leaving 16 bases between. Per germline, CDR1 KGHSH and CDR2 LQKENI. Here the CDR3 reads CASSPPSIAVIDTQYF. In DNA form, the CDR3 reads TGTGCCAGCTCACCACCGTCGATAGCTGTTATCGATACGCAGTATTTT.

This clonotype was seen repeatedly, ten times or more. One end of the junction does not line up with germline, which may come from a read error. This chain connects TRBV6-5 to TRBJ1-5; TRBD1 aligns across 11 bases. The V gene's germline CDR1 is MNHEY and CDR2 SVGAGI. CDR3 length: 19 residues. The CDR3 DNA is TGTGCCAGCAGCTACTTTAGCAACGCCGGGACAGGGGGGCATCAGCCCCAGCATTTT. Its protein is CASSYFSNAGTGGHQPQHF.